This T cell receptor (beta chain) was observed in a study of T-cell memory formation after mild COVID-19. Study context: Largely, the TCR clusters proved donor specific.

One entry per CDR3 protein, called by TCRdb with MiXCR from the 5' RACE reads. The sample yields about 270,000 distinct CDR3 sequences, just over 15% seen once. Whole-study findings and limits: Those CD4+ clones that contracted were mainly in CM and EM (CD8+ ones in EMRA). There was no confirmation that second-wave clones peaking on day 37 were SARS-CoV-2 specific.

Remarks on this clonotype: Its antigen is not known.

The source material was PBMCs or a T cell subset sorted from them (not recorded which). The source of this sequence is an adult woman who had mild COVID-19 (a few samples of this study predate the infection). Cell type and time point are not known.

The CDR3 sequence: CASSLGSEKLFF. The CDR3 DNA reads TGTGCCAGCAGTTTAGGTTCTGAAAAACTGTTTTTT. The chain employs TRBV12-3 or TRBV12-4 and TRBJ1-4; D ambiguous. V was pared by 1 base and J by 7 bases, with 4 bases between. This CDR3 has 12 residues.